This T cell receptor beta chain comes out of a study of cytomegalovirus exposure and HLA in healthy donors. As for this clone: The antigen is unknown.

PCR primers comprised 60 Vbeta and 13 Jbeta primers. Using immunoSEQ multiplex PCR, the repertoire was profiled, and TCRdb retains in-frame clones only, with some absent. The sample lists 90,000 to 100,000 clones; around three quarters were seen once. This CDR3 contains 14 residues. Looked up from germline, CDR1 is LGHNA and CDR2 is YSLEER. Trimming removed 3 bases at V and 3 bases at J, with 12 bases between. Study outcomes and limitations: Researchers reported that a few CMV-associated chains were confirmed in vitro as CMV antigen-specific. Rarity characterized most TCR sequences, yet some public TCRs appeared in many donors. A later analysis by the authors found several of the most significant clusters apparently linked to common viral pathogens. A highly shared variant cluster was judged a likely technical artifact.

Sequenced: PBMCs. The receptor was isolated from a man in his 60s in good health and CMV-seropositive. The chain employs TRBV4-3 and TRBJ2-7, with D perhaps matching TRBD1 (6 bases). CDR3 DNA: TGCGCCAGCAGCCAGTTTCAGGGGCACTACGAGCAGTACTTC. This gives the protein CASSQFQGHYEQYF.